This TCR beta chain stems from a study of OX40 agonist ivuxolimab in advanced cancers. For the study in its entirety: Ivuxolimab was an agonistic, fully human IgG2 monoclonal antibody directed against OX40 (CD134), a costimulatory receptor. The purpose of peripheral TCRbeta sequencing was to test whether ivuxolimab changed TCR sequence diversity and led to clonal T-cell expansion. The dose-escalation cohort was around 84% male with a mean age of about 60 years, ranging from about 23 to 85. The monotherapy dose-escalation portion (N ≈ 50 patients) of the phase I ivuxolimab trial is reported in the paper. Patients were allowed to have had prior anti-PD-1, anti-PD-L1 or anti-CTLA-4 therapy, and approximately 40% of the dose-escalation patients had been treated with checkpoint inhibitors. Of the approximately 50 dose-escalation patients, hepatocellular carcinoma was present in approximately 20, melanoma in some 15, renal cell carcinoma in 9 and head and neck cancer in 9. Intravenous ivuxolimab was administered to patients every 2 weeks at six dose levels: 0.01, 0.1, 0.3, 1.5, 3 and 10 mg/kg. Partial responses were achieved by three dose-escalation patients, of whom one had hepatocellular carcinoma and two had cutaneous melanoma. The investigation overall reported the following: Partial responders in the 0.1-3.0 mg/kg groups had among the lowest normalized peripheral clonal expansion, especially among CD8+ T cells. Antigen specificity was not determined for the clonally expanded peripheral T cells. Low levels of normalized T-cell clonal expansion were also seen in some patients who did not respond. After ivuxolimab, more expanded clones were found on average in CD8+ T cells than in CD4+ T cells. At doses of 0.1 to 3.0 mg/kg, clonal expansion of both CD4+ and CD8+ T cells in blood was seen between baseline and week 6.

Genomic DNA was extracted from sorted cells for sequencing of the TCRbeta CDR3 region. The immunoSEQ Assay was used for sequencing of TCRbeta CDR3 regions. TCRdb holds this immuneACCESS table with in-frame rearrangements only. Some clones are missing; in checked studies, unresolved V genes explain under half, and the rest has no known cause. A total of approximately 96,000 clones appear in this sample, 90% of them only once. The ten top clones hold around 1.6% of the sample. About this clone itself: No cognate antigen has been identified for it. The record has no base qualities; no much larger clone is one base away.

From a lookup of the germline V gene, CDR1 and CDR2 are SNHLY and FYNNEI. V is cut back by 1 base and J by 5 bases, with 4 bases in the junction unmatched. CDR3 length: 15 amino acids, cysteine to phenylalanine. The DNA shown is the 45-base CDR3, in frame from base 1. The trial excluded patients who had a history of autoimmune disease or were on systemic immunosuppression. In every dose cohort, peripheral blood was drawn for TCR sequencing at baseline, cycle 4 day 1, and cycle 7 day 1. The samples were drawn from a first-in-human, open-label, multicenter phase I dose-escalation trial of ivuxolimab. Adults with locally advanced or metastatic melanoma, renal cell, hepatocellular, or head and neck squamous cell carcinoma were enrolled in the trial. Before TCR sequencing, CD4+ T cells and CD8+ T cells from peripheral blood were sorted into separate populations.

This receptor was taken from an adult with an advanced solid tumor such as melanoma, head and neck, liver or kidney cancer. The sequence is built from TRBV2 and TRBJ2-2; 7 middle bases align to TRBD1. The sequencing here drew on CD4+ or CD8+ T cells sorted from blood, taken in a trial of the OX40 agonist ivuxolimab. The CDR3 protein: CASSEVGGITGELFF. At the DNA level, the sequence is TGTGCCAGCAGTGAAGTAGGGGGCATAACCGGGGAGCTGTTTTTT.